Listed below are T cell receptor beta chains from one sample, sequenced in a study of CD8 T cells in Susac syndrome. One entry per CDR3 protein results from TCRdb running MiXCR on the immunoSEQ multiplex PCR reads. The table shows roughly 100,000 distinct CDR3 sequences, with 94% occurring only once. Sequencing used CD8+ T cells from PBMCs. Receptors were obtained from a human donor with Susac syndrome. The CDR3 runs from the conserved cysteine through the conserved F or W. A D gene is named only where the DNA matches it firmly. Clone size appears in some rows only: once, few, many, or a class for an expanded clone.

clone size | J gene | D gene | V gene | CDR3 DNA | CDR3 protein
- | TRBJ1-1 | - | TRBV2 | TGTGCCAGCAGCTTCGATGAGGCCATCACTGAAGCTTTCTTT | CASSFDEAITEAFF
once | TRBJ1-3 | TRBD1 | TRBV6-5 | TGTGCCAGCAGTTACGGACAGGGAGGAAACACCATATATTTT | CASSYGQGGNTIYF
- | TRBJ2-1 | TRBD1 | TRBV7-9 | TGTGCCAGCAGCGGTGGACAGGGCTCCTACAATGAGCAGTTCTTC | CASSGGQGSYNEQFF
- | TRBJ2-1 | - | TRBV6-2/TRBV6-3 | TGTGCCAGCAATGCCGCGCAATACAATGAGCAGTTCTTC | CASNAAQYNEQFF
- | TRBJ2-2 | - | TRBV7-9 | TGTGCCAGCAGCTTAGTTGCGTTGCAAGGCACCGGGGAGCTGTTTTTT | CASSLVALQGTGELFF
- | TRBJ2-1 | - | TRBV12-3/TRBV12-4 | TGTGCCAGCAGTTCCCCAGGAGGGTCCGGTGAGCAGTTCTTC | CASSSPGGSGEQFF
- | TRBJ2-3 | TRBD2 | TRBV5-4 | TGTGCCAGCACCAGGAGGGCTAGCGGCCCGGATACGCAGTATTTT | CASTRRASGPDTQYF
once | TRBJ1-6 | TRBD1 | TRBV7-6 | TGTGCCAGCAGCTTAGGGGACAGCAACTATGGGTCACCCCTCCACTTT | CASSLGDSNYGSPLHF
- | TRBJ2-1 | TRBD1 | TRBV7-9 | TGTGCCAGCAGCTCCGGGACAGGGAGTGACAATGAGCAGTTCTTC | CASSSGTGSDNEQFF
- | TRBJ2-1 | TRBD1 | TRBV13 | TGTGCCAGCAGATTGGGGGGACAGGGCCCTAGGGAGCAGTTCTTC | CASRLGGQGPREQFF
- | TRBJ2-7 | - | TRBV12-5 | TGTGCTAGTGGGTCTGGGGGCTACGAGCAGTACTTC | CASGSGGYEQYF
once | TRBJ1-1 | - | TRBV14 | TGTGCCAGCAGCCAAGATACCGGGACTGAAGCTTTCTTT | CASSQDTGTEAFF
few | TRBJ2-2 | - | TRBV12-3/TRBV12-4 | TGTGCCAGCAGTTTAGGCCAGACCGGGGAGCTGTTTTTT | CASSLGQTGELFF
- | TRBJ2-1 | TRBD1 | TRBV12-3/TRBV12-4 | TGTGCCAGCAGACTTGGGACAGGTAATGAGCAGTTCTTC | CASRLGTGNEQFF
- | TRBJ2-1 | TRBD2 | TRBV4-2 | TGTGCCAGCAGCCCTAATAGCGGGGGGTTTAATGAGCAGTTCTTC | CASSPNSGGFNEQFF
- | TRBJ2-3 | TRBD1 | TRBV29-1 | TGCAGCGTCCCCGGGACAGGCACCACAGATACGCAGTATTTT | CSVPGTGTTDTQYF
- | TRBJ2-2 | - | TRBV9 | TGTGCCAGCACTAACACCGGGGAGCTGTTTTTT | CASTNTGELFF
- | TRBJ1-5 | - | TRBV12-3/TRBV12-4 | TGTGCCAGCAGTCCGGGGGTTAGAACTCAGCCCCAGCATTTT | CASSPGVRTQPQHF
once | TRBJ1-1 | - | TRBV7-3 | TGTGCCAGCAGGGAACACAACTCAAACACTGAAGCTTTCTTT | CASREHNSNTEAFF
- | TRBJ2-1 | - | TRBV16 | TGTGCCAGCAGCCAATTAGGACCCGACAATGAGCAGTTCTTC | CASSQLGPDNEQFF
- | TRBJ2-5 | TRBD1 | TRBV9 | TGTGCCAGCAGCGGCCGGGACAGGGGTGGCGAGACCCAGTACTTC | CASSGRDRGGETQYF
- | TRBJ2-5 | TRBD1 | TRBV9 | TGTGCCAGCAGCCACGACCGTGACAGGGCAGGGAAAGAGACCCAGTACTTC | CASSHDRDRAGKETQYF
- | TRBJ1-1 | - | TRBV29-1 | TGCAGCGCCGACGGGGGAGGGAACACTGAAGCTTTCTTT | CSADGGGNTEAFF
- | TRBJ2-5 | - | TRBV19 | TGTGCCAGTAACCCATCAGGGGGGTGGCGAGAGACCCAGTACTTC | CASNPSGGWRETQYF
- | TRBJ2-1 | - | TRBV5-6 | TGTGCCAGCAGCTTGTCCCCCGCCCCTGAGCAGTTCTTC | CASSLSPAPEQFF
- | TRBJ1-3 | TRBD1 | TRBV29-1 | TGCAGCGCACAGGGGGCTGGAAACACCATATATTTT | CSAQGAGNTIYF
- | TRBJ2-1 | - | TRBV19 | TGTGCCAGTAGTCCACTACTTAGCGAGAGCGGCAATGAGCAGTTCTTC | CASSPLLSESGNEQFF
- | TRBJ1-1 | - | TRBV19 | TGTGCCAGTAGTATAGGACTCGGACAGCCTGAAGCTTTCTTT | CASSIGLGQPEAFF
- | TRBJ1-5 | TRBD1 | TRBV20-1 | TGCAGTGCTAGAGATCGGGGCAGGGGGCCTGGTCAGCCCCAGCATTTT | CSARDRGRGPGQPQHF
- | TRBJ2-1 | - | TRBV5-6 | TGTGCCAGCAGCTTATGGGGAAATGAGCAGTTCTTC | CASSLWGNEQFF
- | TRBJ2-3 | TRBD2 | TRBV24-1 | TGTGCCACCAGTGATCCAGCGGGGGGGCCAGATACGCAGTATTTT | CATSDPAGGPDTQYF
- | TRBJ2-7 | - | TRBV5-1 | TGCGCCAGCAGAGAAGGACCAGACTCCTACGAGCAGTACTTC | CASREGPDSYEQYF
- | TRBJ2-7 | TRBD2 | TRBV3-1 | TGTGCCAGCAGCCCTCTAGTCGGTAGCGGGGGGCCCTCCTACGAGCAGTACTTC | CASSPLVGSGGPSYEQYF
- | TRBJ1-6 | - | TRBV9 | TGTGCCAGCAAGGGGGGCTGGGATTCACCCCTCCACTTT | CASKGGWDSPLHF
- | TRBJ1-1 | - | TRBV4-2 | TGTGCCAGCAGCCAGGGCGGGAACACTGAAGCTTTCTTT | CASSQGGNTEAFF
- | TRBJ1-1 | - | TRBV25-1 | TGTGCCAGCAAGACAGGGAACACTGAAGCTTTCTTT | CASKTGNTEAFF
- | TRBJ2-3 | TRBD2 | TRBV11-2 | TGTGCCAGCAGCCCTACTAGCGGGGGCGATACGCAGTATTTT | CASSPTSGGDTQYF
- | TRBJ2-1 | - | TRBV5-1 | TGCGCCAGCAGCTTGATTGGGGGCGCCTACAATGAGCAGTTCTTC | CASSLIGGAYNEQFF
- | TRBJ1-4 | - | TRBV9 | TGTGCCAGCAGCGCGCGACAGCTAGGGGATGAAAAACTGTTTTTT | CASSARQLGDEKLFF
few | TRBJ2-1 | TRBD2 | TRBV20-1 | TGCAGTGCTTCTAGCGGGGACTCCTACAATGAGCAGTTCTTC | CSASSGDSYNEQFF
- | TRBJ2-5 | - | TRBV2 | TGTGCCAGCAGTGAAGGAGCGAATACAGGGAACGGAGAGACCCAGTACTTC | CASSEGANTGNGETQYF
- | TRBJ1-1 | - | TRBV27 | TGTGCCAGCAGGGGGGACTCAATGAACACTGAAGCTTTCTTT | CASRGDSMNTEAFF
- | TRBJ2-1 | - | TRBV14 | TGTGCCAGCAGCTACAACGGGGAGTACAATGAGCAGTTCTTC | CASSYNGEYNEQFF
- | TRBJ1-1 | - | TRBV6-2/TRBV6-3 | TGTGCCAGCAGTTCGGGTGCGGCGGTGAACACTGAAGCTTTCTTT | CASSSGAAVNTEAFF
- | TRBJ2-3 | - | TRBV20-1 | TGCAGTGCTAGGGCACCAACTAGGGCAGATACGCAGTATTTT | CSARAPTRADTQYF
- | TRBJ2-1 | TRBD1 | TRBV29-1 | TGCAGCGGCCGGGACAGGAGTTACAATGAGCAGTTCTTC | CSGRDRSYNEQFF
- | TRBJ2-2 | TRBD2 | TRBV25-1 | TGTGCCAGCAGTGAATATCCCCCTGGGACTAGCGGGGGGGAGAACACCGGGGAGCTGTTTTTT | CASSEYPPGTSGGENTGELFF
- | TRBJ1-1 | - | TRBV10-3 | TGTGCCATCAGTGGGGGGGGCACTGAAGCTTTCTTT | CAISGGGTEAFF
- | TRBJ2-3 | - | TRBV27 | TGTGCCAGCATTGGGGAGTATGGCACAGATACGCAGTATTTT | CASIGEYGTDTQYF
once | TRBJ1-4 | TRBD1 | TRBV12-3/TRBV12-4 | TGTGCCAGCAGCGGGACAGGGAATGAAAAACTGTTTTTT | CASSGTGNEKLFF
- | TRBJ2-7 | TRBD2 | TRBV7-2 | TGTGCCAGCAGCTTCCTCGGACTAGCCCCCTACGAGCAGTACTTC | CASSFLGLAPYEQYF
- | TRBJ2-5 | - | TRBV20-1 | TGCAGTGTTAGGGGGGGCGGATTTAAAGAGACCCAGTACTTC | CSVRGGGFKETQYF
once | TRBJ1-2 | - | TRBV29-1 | TGCAGCGTTGAGGACAGACACTATGGCTACACCTTC | CSVEDRHYGYTF
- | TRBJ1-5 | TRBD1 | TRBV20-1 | TGCAGTGCTAGCGAGGGACAGGGGGCAGGGCAGCCCCAGCATTTT | CSASEGQGAGQPQHF
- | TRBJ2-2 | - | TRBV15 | TGTGCCACCAGCAGGGAGCCCAACACCGGGGAGCTGTTTTTT | CATSREPNTGELFF
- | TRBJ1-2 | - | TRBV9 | TGTGCCAGCAGTCCGACCGGGACCGCCAAGGGCTACACCTTC | CASSPTGTAKGYTF